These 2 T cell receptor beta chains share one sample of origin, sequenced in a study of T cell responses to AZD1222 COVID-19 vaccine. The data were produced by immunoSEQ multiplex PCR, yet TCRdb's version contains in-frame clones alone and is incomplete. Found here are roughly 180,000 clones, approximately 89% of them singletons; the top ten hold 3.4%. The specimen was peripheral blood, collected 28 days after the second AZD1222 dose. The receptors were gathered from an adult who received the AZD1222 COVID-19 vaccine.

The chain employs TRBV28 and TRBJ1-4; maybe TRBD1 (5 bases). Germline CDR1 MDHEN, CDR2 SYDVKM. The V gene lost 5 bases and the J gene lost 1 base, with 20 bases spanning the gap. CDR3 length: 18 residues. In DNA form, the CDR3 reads TGTGCCAGCAGTCCCTCCCTTCCCGGGGGGGTAACTAATGAAAAACTGTTTTTT. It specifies CASSPSLPGGVTNEKLFF.

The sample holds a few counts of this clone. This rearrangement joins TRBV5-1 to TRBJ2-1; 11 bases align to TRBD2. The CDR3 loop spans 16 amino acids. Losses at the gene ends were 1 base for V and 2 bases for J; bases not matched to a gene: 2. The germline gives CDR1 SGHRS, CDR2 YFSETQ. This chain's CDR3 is CASSLTSGRPYNEQFF. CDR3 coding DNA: TGCGCCAGCAGCTTGACTAGCGGGAGACCCTACAATGAGCAGTTCTTC. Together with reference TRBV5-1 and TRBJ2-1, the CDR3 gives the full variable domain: KAGVTQTPRYLIKTRGQQVTLSCSPISGHRSVSWYQQTPGQGLQFLFEYFSETQRNKGNFPGRFSGRQFSNSRSEMNVSTLELGDSALYLCASSLTSGRPYNEQFFGPGTRLTVL.